Listed below are T cell receptor beta chains from one sample, sequenced in a study of blood T cell repertoires in COVID-19. Clones were sequenced by immunoSEQ multiplex PCR, and TCRdb holds only the in-frame ones, with some missing. The sample shows roughly 280,000 clones, around 93% of them seen only once. Sequencing was carried out using PBMCs or T cells enriched from blood (not recorded which). These receptors were taken from a man aged 35-49 years who had been exposed to COVID-19. The CDR3 runs from the conserved cysteine through the conserved F or W. The D gene is left open where the match is weak. Expanded clones are given a class, and other clones once, few, many or no size at all.

size	V	D	J	DNA	CDR3
NA	TRBV30	NA	TRBJ1-1	TGTGCCTGGAACAGGGCCACTGAAGCTTTCTTT	CAWNRATEAFF
NA	TRBV18	NA	TRBJ2-1	TGTGCCAGCTCACGTACCGGGACAAACTACAATGAGCAGTTCTTC	CASSRTGTNYNEQFF
once	TRBV5-4	TRBD2	TRBJ2-3	TGTGCCAGCAGCCGGGGGGTGGTCGCGACCTCAGATACGCAGTATTTT	CASSRGVVATSDTQYF
NA	TRBV28	TRBD2	TRBJ2-7	TGTGCCAGTTTCAGTGCGGGACTAGCCTCCTACGAGCAGTACTTC	CASFSAGLASYEQYF
NA	TRBV20-1	TRBD1	TRBJ2-1	TGCAGTGCTAACAGGGGTGGTGAGCAGTTCTTC	CSANRGGEQFF
NA	TRBV28	NA	TRBJ1-2	TGTGCCAGCAGTCTCACAGATAACTATGGCTACACCTTC	CASSLTDNYGYTF
NA	TRBV7-2	TRBD2	TRBJ2-7	TGTGCCAGCAGCTTAGGGCTAGCGGGAGACGAGCAGTACTTC	CASSLGLAGDEQYF
NA	TRBV18	NA	TRBJ1-1	TGTGCCAGCTCACCCAGCGGGCAGGGCACTGAAGCTTTCTTT	CASSPSGQGTEAFF
NA	TRBV4-1	TRBD1	TRBJ1-1	TGCGCCAGCAGCCAAGTACCGGGACAGGGCAACACTGAAGCTTTCTTT	CASSQVPGQGNTEAFF
NA	TRBV4-2	TRBD1	TRBJ1-3	TGTGCCAGCAGCTCTGGACAGGGAGGTAACACCATATATTTT	CASSSGQGGNTIYF
few	TRBV5-1	NA	TRBJ1-1	TGCGCCAGCAGCTTGGCAGCGGGGGGCACTGAAGCTTTCTTT	CASSLAAGGTEAFF
NA	TRBV19	NA	TRBJ2-1	TGTGCCAGTAGTATCCAGAATGAGCAGTTCTTC	CASSIQNEQFF
NA	TRBV11-2	NA	TRBJ2-7	TGTGCCAGCAGCCTCGGGACTCAGTTCTACGAGCAGTACTTC	CASSLGTQFYEQYF
NA	TRBV7-9	NA	TRBJ2-6	TGTGCCAGCAGCGTGAACGCCGGGACACTGAGCTCTGGGGCCAACGTCCTGACTTTC	CASSVNAGTLSSGANVLTF
once	TRBV30	NA	TRBJ2-3	TGTGCCTGGAGCCGACTAGGTAATACGCAGTATTTT	CAWSRLGNTQYF
NA	TRBV5-1	NA	TRBJ2-3	TGCGCCAGCAGACGGGACATATACACAGATACGCAGTATTTT	CASRRDIYTDTQYF
NA	TRBV30	TRBD1	TRBJ2-7	TGTGCCTGGAGTCGCACAGGGGGCTACGAGCAGTACTTC	CAWSRTGGYEQYF
NA	TRBV18	TRBD1	TRBJ1-6	TGTGCCAGCTCACTAGAAGCCGGGACAGGGGATTCACCCCTCCACTTT	CASSLEAGTGDSPLHF
NA	TRBV3-1/TRBV3-2	NA	TRBJ2-5	TGTGCCAGCAGCCAAGATTCAGGTAGCGCCAGCCAGTACTTC	CASSQDSGSASQYF
NA	TRBV19	NA	TRBJ1-2	TGTGCCAGTAGTATTGTGACAGATTATGGCTACACCTTC	CASSIVTDYGYTF
few	TRBV10-2	NA	TRBJ2-7	TGCGCCAGCAGTTCGGACAGCCACGAGCAGTACTTC	CASSSDSHEQYF
NA	TRBV9	NA	TRBJ2-3	TGTGCCAGCAGCTTACGGTCCTCCACAGATACGCAGTATTTT	CASSLRSSTDTQYF
NA	TRBV7-2	NA	TRBJ2-1	TGTGCCAGCAGCTTACTGACGACTAGTATCCACAATGAGCAGTTCTTC	CASSLLTTSIHNEQFF
NA	TRBV6-5	TRBD2	TRBJ2-2	TGTGCCAGCGGACTAGCAGAGAACACCGGGGAGCTGTTTTTT	CASGLAENTGELFF
NA	TRBV29-1	TRBD1	TRBJ1-5	TGCAGCGTTGCACAGGGGTATCAGCAGCCCCAGCATTTT	CSVAQGYQQPQHF